The 10 T cell receptor beta chains presented below share a single source sample, sequenced in a study of cytomegalovirus exposure and HLA in healthy donors. Both 60 Vbeta primers and 13 Jbeta primers went into the PCR. Profiling relied on immunoSEQ multiplex PCR, and the TCRdb table lists in-frame clones only, not all of them. In the table there are 130,000 or so clones, roughly 80% of which are singletons. The sample comprised PBMCs. Every receptor here comes from a female donor in good health and CMV-seronegative.

The chain joins TRBV28 to TRBJ2-1, with TRBD2 matching 11 bases. Looked up from germline, CDR1 is MDHEN and CDR2 is SYDVKM. This CDR3 comprises 16 residues. The V gene end was trimmed by 2 bases and the J gene end by 9 bases; junction bases not matched to a gene: 9. The CDR3 here is CASSLGTSGSTGEQFF. The CDR3, as DNA: TGTGCCAGCAGTTTAGGGACTAGCGGATCCACGGGTGAGCAGTTCTTC.

This clone has just one count. This chain links TRBV27 with TRBJ2-2, with no clear D. Between the trimmed V and J ends, which lost 7 bases and 1 base, there was a span of 7 bases. Germline CDR1 is MNHEY and CDR2 is SMNVEV (reference sequence). The length of the CDR3 is 13 residues. The CDR3 DNA sequence: TGTGCCAGCAAGAGGAGGAACACCGGGGAGCTGTTTTTT. Protein product: CASKRRNTGELFF.

The V gene is TRBV6-1, the J gene TRBJ2-6, with D possibly matching TRBD1 (5 bases). V lost 2 bases and J 2 bases, leaving 16 bases between the germline ends. Germline CDR1 and CDR2: MNHNS and SASEGT. This CDR3 contains 18 residues. The CDR3 region has the DNA TGTGCCAGCAGTGAATTGTCCCTCCAGGGTACTGGGGCCAACGTCCTGACTTTC. The encoded protein is CASSELSLQGTGANVLTF.

The rearrangement uses TRBV2 and TRBJ2-7; the match to TRBD1 covers 8 bases. The tail of the sequence fits TRBJ2-5 better, so the J call may be wrong. CDR3 length equals 12 residues. Looked up from germline, CDR1 is SNHLY and CDR2 is FYNNEI. The CDR3 region has the DNA TGTGCCAGCTTAACAGGGGGGGAGACCCAGTACTTC. It codes for CASLTGGETQYF.

The rearrangement joins TRBV27 to TRBJ1-1; TRBD1 matches 7 bases. This CDR3 is built from 16 residues. J lost 4 bases, V lost 7 bases, and 15 bases had no gene match. The V gene's germline CDR1 is MNHEY and CDR2 SMNVEV (reference sequence). CDR3 bases: TGTGCCAGCAACCCGTGGACAGGAAGGGGCCGCACTGAAGCTTTCTTT. Its protein is CASNPWTGRGRTEAFF.

The chain joins TRBV5-1 to TRBJ1-1; no clear D gene. This CDR3 spans 16 amino acids. Germline CDR1 is SGHRS and CDR2 is YFSETQ. Trimming removed 0 bases from V and 1 base from J, with 13 bases in between. The CDR3 region has the DNA TGCGCCAGCAGCTTGGGGTCGGGTAGACCGAACACTGAAGCTTTCTTT. Its protein product is CASSLGSGRPNTEAFF.

The chain is built from TRBV28 and TRBJ1-1; maybe TRBD1 (5 bases). The V end was cut by 5 bases, the J end by 7 bases, with 14 bases between. The germline gives CDR1 MDHEN, CDR2 SYDVKM. This CDR3 is 13 amino acids long. CDR3: CASSPRQNCEAFF. For the CDR3, the DNA is TGTGCCAGCAGTCCACGACAGAATTGTGAAGCTTTCTTT.

The chain employs TRBV5-1 and TRBJ2-5; D not resolved. V lost 4 bases and J 1 base, leaving 17 bases between the germline ends. The CDR3 is 16 amino acids. Germline V CDR1 and CDR2: SGHRS, YFSETQ. The CDR3 region is CASSHGARYTQETQYF. The CDR3 coding sequence is TGCGCCAGCAGCCATGGCGCGCGGTACACCCAAGAGACCCAGTACTTC.

The chain employs TRBV12-1 and TRBJ1-5. TRBV12-1 is an annotated pseudogene. The CDR3 spans 16 residues. The CDR3 here is CASSFAHRVQIQPQHF. The CDR3 region has the DNA TGTGCCAGCAGCTTTGCGCACCGGGTTCAGATTCAGCCCCAGCATTTT.

The chain couples TRBV5-5 to TRBJ2-7; D call uncertain. The CDR3 totals 14 residues. Trimming cost V 0 bases and J 5 bases, with 12 bases left between them. The germline V gene has CDR1 SGHKS and CDR2 YYEKEE (reference sequence). DNA for the CDR3: TGTGCCAGCAGCTTGGCGCGGTCTCTGGACGAGCAGTACTTC. This sequence encodes CASSLARSLDEQYF.